This T cell receptor beta chain was profiled in a study of CD8+ T cells in alopecia areata. RNA was extracted and reverse transcribed into cDNA as the sequencing template. The protocol was immunoSEQ multiplex PCR, while the TCRdb copy is restricted to in-frame clones and leaves out a portion. This sample has 190,000 or so clones, with about three fifths found just once. Specified treatment: oral pan-JAK inhibitor, 5-10 mg twice daily. Losses at the gene ends were 5 bases for V and 4 bases for J; bases not matched to a gene: 3. There are 13 residues in the CDR3. Germline CDR1 SGHTA, CDR2 FQGNSA. The sample was CD4+ T cells sorted from blood, taken at week 24, from a patient treated with tofacitinib. This receptor was taken from a human donor with alopecia areata. This chain links TRBV7-2 with TRBJ2-5; 8 nucleotides line up with TRBD2. The CDR3 spells CASSPGGGETQYF. The CDR3 DNA sequence: TGTGCCAGCAGCCCGGGGGGGGGAGAGACCCAGTACTTC.